The TCR beta chain described here comes from a study of T-cell reconstitution after alpha-beta-depleted transplantation in children. Germline values: CDR1 SGHDT, CDR2 YYEEEE. V lost 2 bases to trimming and J lost 5 bases, with 20 bases between them. The CDR3 totals 17 residues. The library targeted TCRbeta and was prepared with unique molecular identifiers. MiXCR was run by TCRdb on the PCR reads, yielding one entry per CDR3 protein. The sample holds more than 450,000 distinct CDR3 sequences, around 18% seen once. The sample consisted of PBMCs from the stem cell graft donor, taken from the stem cell graft. The genes are TRBV5-6 and TRBJ2-1; D unresolved. The source is a human donor who donated a stem cell graft to a child with acute lymphoblastic leukemia. CDR3 coding DNA: TGTGCCAGCAGCTTCTTTGTTGGCGGTAAAAACCACAATGAGCAGTTCTTC. It translates to CASSFFVGGKNHNEQFF. The variable domain in full, completed from reference TRBV5-6 and TRBJ2-1, reads DAGVTQSPTHLIKTRGQQVTLRCSPKSGHDTVSWYQQALGQGPQFIFQYYEEEERQRGNFPDRFSGHQFPNYSSELNVNALLLGDSALYLCASSFFVGGKNHNEQFFGPGTRLTVL.